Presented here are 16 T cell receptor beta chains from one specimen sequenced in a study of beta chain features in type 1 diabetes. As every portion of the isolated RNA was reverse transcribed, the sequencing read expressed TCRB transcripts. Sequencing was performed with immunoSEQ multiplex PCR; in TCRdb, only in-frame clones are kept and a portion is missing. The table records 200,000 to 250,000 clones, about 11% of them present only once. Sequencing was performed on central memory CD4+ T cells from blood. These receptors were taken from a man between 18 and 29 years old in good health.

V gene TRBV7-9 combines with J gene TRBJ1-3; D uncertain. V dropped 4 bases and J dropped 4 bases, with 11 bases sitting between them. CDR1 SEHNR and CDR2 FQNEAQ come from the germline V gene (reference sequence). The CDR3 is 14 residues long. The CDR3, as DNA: TGTGCCAGCAGCTACCGACGGAGCGGAAACACCATATATTTT. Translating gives CASSYRRSGNTIYF.

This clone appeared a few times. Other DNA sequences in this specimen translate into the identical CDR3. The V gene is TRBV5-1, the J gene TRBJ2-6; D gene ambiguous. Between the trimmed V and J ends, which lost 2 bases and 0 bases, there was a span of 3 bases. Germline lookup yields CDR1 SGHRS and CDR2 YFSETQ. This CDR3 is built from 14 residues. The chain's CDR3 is CASSFSSGANVLTF. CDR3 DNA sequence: TGCGCCAGCAGCTTCTCCTCTGGGGCCAACGTCCTGACTTTC.

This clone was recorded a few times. The CDR3 spells CASGPGQPGNTIYF. The CDR3 DNA follows: TGTGCTAGTGGTCCAGGACAACCTGGAAACACCATATATTTT. This chain uses TRBV12-5 with TRBJ1-3, with D tentatively TRBD1 (5 bases). The CDR3 spans 14 residues. Germline CDR1 is LGHNT and CDR2 is FRNRAP. Trimming removed 5 bases at V and 2 bases at J, with 10 bases between.

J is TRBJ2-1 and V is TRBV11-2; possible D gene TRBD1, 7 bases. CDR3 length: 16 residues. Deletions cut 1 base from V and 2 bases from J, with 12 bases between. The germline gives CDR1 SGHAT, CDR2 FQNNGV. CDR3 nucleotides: TGTGCCAGCAGCTTAGGTTCAGGGGGGACCTACAATGAGCAGTTCTTC. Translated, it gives CASSLGSGGTYNEQFF.

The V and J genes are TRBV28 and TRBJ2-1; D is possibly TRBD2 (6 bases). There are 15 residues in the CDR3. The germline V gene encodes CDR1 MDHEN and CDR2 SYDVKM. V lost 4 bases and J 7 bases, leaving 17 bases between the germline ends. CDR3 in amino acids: CASSSISGSVNEQFF. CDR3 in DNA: TGTGCCAGCAGTTCAATTTCCGGGAGTGTGAATGAGCAGTTCTTC.

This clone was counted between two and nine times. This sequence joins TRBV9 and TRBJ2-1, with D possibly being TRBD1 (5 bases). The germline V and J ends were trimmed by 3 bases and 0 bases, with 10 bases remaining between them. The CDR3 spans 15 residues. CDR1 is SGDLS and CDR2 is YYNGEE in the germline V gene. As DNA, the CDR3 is TGTGCCAGCAGCGCCGGACAAAGCTCCTACAATGAGCAGTTCTTC. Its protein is CASSAGQSSYNEQFF.

The CDR3 DNA reads as TGCGCCAGCAGCCAAGGCGAGGGTGCTCGAGACTACGAGCAGTACTTC. Its protein product is CASSQGEGARDYEQYF. The rearrangement uses TRBV4-1 and TRBJ2-7; D possibly corresponds to TRBD2 (5 bases). V lost 1 base and J 3 bases, leaving 16 bases between the germline ends. Germline V gene lookup returns CDR1 MGHRA and CDR2 YSYEKL. The CDR3 sequence is 16 residues long.

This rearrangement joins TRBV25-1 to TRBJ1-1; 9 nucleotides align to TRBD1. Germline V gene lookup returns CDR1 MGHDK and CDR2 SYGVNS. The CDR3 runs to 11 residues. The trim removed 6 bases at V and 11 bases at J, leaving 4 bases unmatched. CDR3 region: CASRGDRVAFF. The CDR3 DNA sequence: TGTGCCAGCAGGGGGGACAGGGTGGCTTTCTTT.

The CDR3 DNA reads TGTGCCTGGAGTCGGGACAGGGCGTATCAGCCCCAGCATTTT. Its translation is CAWSRDRAYQPQHF. The chain employs TRBV30 and TRBJ1-5, with 9 positions matching TRBD1. Trimming cost V 2 bases and J 5 bases; bases outside gene matches: 4. The CDR3 has 14 residues. Germline CDR1 and CDR2: GTSNPN and SVGIG (reference sequence).

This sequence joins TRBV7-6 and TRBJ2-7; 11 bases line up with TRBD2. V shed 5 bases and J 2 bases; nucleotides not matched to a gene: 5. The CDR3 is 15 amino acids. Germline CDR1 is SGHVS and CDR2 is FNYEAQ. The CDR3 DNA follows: TGTGCCAGCAGCCTTAGACTAGCGGGACCCTACGAGCAGTACTTC. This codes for CASSLRLAGPYEQYF.

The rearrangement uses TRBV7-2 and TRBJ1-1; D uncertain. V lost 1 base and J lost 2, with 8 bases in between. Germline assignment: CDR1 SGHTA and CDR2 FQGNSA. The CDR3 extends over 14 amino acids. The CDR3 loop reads CASSLERANTEAFF. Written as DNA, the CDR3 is TGTGCCAGCAGCTTAGAGAGGGCCAACACTGAAGCTTTCTTT.

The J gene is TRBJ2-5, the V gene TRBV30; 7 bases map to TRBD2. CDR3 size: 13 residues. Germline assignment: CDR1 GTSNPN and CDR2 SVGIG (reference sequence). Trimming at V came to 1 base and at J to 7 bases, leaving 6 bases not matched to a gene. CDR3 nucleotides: TGTGCCTGGAGTGGAGCGGGGTGGATGACCCAGTACTTC. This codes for CAWSGAGWMTQYF.

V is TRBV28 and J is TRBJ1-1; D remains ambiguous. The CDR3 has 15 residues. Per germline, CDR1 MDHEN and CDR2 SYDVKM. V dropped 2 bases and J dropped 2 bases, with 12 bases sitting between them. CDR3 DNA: TGTGCCAGCAGTTTAAGCCTTGGCAGCAACACTGAAGCTTTCTTT. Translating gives CASSLSLGSNTEAFF.

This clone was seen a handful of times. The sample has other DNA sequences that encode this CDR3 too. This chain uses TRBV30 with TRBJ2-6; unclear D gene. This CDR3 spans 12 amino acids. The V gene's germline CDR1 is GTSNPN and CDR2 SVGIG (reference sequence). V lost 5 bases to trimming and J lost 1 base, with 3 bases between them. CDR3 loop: CAWGSGANVLTF. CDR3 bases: TGTGCCTGGGGGTCTGGGGCCAACGTCCTGACTTTC.

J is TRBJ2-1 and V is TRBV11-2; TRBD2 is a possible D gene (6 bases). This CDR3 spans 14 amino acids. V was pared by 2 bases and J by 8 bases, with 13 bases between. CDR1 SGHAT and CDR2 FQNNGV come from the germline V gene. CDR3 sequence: CASSLSAASDEQFF. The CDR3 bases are TGTGCCAGCAGCTTATCTGCTGCTAGCGATGAGCAGTTCTTC.

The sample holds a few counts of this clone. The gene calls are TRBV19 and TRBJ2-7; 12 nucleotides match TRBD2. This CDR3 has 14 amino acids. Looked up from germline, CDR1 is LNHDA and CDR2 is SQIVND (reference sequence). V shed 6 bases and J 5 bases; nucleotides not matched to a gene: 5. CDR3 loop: CASSRLAGANEQYF. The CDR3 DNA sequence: TGTGCCAGTAGCAGACTAGCGGGAGCCAACGAGCAGTACTTC.